This T cell receptor beta chain was recorded in a study of cytomegalovirus exposure and HLA in healthy donors. Findings and limits, study-wide: Association of a missense DCLRE1C variant with TCR beta V- and J-gene trimming was reported in a later analysis.

The CDR3 sequence is 17 residues long. V was shortened by 2 bases and J by 0 bases, with 13 bases between the two germline ends. Germline-derived CDR1 and CDR2 are MGHDK and SYGVNS. The study ran its PCR with 60 Vbeta and 13 Jbeta primers. TCRdb's table, derived via immunoSEQ multiplex PCR, lists solely in-frame clones and lacks some. The sample yields over 200,000 clones, about 84% seen once. As concerns this clone: The antigen remains unidentified. The sample carries other DNA sequences with the same CDR3.

The sequence was obtained from a human donor in good health. Sequenced sample: PBMCs. The chain is built from TRBV25-1 and TRBJ1-4; tentatively, D is TRBD1 (5 bases). CDR3: CASSEPRDGATNEKLFF. The CDR3 DNA reads as TGTGCCAGCAGTGAACCGCGGGACGGTGCAACTAATGAAAAACTGTTTTTT.